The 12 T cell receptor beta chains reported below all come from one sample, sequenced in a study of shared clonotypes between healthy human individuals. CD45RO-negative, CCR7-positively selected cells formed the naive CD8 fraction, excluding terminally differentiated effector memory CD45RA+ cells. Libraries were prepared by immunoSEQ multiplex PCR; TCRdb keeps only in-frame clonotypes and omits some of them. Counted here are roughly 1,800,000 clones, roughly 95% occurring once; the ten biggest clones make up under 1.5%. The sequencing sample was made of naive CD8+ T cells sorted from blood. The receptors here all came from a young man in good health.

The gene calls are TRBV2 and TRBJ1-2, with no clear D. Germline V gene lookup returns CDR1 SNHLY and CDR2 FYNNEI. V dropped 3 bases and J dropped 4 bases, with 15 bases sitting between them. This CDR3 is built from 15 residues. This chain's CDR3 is CASSDEPINFYGYTF. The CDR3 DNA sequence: TGTGCCAGCAGTGATGAACCGATAAACTTCTATGGCTACACCTTC.

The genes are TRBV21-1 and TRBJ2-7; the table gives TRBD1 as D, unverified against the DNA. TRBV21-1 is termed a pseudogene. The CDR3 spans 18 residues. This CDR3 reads CASSSGRADQGVAYEQYF. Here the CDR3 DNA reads TGTGCCAGCAGCAGTGGTCGAGCCGACCAGGGGGTGGCCTACGAGCAGTACTTC.

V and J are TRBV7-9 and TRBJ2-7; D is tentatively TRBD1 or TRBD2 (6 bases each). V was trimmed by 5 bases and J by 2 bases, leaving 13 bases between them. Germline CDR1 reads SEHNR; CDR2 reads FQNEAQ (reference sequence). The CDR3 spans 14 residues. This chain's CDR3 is CASSHGGGTYEQYF. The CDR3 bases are TGTGCCAGCAGCCACGGGGGCGGAACCTACGAGCAGTACTTC.

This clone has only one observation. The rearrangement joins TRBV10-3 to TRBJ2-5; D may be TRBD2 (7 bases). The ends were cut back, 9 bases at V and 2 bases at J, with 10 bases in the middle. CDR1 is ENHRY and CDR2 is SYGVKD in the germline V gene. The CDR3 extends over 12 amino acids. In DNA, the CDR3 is TGTGCCATAGGGGGGGCACAAGAGACCCAGTACTTC. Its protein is CAIGGAQETQYF.

The CDR3 region has the DNA TGTGCCAGCAGTACGACGCGGGGCCAGCATTTT. As protein: CASSTTRGQHF. The chain links TRBV6-5 to TRBJ1-5; D is unclear. Trimming pared 5 bases from V and 12 bases from J, leaving 11 bases between. Germline CDR1 MNHEY, CDR2 SVGAGI. This CDR3 has 11 amino acids.

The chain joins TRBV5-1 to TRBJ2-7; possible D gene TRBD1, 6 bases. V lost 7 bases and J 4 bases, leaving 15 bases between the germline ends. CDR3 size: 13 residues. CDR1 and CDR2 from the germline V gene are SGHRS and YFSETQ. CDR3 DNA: TGCGCCAGCGCAGGGGAAACGCCGTACGAGCAGTACTTC. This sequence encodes CASAGETPYEQYF. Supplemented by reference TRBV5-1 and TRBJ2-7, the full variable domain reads KAGVTQTPRYLIKTRGQQVTLSCSPISGHRSVSWYQQTPGQGLQFLFEYFSETQRNKGNFPGRFSGRQFSNSRSEMNVSTLELGDSALYLCASAGETPYEQYFGPGTRLTVT.

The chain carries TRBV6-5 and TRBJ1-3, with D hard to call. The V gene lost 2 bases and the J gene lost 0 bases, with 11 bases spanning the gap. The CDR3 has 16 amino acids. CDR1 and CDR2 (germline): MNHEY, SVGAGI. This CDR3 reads CASSYEPTSSGNTIYF. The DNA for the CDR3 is TGTGCCAGCAGTTACGAGCCGACGAGCTCTGGAAACACCATATATTTT.

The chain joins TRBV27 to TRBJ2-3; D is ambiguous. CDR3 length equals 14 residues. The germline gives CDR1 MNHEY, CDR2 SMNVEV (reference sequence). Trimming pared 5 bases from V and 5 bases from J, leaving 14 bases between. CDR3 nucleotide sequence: TGTGCCAGCAGTCCCTTTGGGCCCGAAGATACGCAGTATTTT. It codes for CASSPFGPEDTQYF.

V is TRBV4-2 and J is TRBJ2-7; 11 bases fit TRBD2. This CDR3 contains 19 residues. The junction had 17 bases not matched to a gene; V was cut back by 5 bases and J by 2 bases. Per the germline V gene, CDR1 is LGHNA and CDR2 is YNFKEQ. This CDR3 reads CASSYQLEASGGRAYEQYF. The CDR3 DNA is TGTGCCAGCAGCTACCAACTGGAGGCTAGCGGGGGGAGGGCCTACGAGCAGTACTTC.

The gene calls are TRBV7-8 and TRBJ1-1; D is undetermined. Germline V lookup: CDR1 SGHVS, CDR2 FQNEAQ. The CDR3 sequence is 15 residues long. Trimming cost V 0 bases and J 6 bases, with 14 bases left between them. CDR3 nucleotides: TGTGCCAGCAGCTTAGCGCGTGAAGGACTGCCTGAAGCTTTCTTT. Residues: CASSLAREGLPEAFF.

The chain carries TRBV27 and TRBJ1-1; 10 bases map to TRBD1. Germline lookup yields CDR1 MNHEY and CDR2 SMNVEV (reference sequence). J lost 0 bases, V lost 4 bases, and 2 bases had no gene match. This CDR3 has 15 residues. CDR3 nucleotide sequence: TGTGCCAGCAGTTACGGGACAGGGGTGAACACTGAAGCTTTCTTT. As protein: CASSYGTGVNTEAFF.

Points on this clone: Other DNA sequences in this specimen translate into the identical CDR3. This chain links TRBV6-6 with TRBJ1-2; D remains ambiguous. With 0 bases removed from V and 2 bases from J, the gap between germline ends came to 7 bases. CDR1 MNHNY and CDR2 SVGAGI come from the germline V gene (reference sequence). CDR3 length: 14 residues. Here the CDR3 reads CASSYSEGNYGYTF. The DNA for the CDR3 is TGTGCCAGCAGTTACTCGGAAGGGAACTATGGCTACACCTTC.